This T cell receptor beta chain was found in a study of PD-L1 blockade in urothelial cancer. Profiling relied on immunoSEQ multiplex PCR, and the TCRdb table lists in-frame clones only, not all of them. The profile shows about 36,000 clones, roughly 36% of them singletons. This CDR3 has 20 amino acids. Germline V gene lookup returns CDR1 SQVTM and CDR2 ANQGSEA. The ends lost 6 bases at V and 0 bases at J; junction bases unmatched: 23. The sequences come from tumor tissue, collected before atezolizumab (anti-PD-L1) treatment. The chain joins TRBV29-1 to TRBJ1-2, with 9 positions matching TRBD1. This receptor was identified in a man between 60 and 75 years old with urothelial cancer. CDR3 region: CSVQSPLNRGRITSNYGYTF. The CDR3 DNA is TGCAGCGTCCAGAGTCCCCTAAACAGGGGGCGAATCACGTCTAACTATGGCTACACCTTC.